These 32 T cell receptor beta chains were sequenced from one sample in a study of T cell responses to AZD1222 COVID-19 vaccine. Clones were sequenced by immunoSEQ multiplex PCR, and TCRdb holds only the in-frame ones, with some missing. The repertoire holds 120,000 to 150,000 clones, with roughly 90% as singletons. The material sequenced was peripheral blood, taken on day 0 of AZD1222 vaccination. These TCRs come from an adult in good health.

V and J are TRBV9 and TRBJ1-2; 8 nucleotides match TRBD1. The V gene's germline CDR1 is SGDLS and CDR2 YYNGEE. V lost 4 bases, J lost 9 bases, and 14 bases stayed unmatched. The CDR3 covers 15 residues. The CDR3 loop is CASSPLKDRALSYTF. The CDR3 nucleotides are TGTGCCAGCAGCCCCCTGAAGGACAGGGCGCTGAGCTACACCTTC.

The CDR3 sequence: CASRIDRGLSPLHF. The CDR3 DNA is TGTGCCAGTCGCATCGACAGGGGTCTCTCACCCCTCCACTTT. The V and J genes are TRBV19 and TRBJ1-6; 8 nucleotides line up with TRBD1. The ends lost 8 bases at V and 10 bases at J; junction bases unmatched: 10. The CDR3 sequence is 14 residues long. The germline CDR1 and CDR2 sequences are LNHDA and SQIVND (reference sequence). Filled out from reference TRBV19 and TRBJ1-6, the complete variable domain reads DGGITQSPKYLFRKEGQNVTLSCEQNLNHDAMYWYRQDPGQGLRLIYYSQIVNDFQKGDIAEGYSVSREKKESFPLTVTSAQKNPTAFYLCASRIDRGLSPLHFGNGTRLTVT.

The gene calls are TRBV28 and TRBJ2-2; D may be TRBD2 (6 bases). CDR3 length: 15 amino acids. Germline V lookup: CDR1 MDHEN, CDR2 SYDVKM. Trimming removed 5 bases from V and 3 bases from J, with 13 bases in between. The CDR3 sequence is CASSPPPGDTGELFF. DNA of the CDR3: TGTGCCAGCAGTCCCCCCCCGGGAGACACCGGGGAGCTGTTTTTT.

The CDR3 sequence is CASSKALGGKGTEAFF. The CDR3 DNA follows: TGTGCCAGCAGCAAAGCGCTTGGGGGTAAGGGCACTGAAGCTTTCTTT. The gene calls are TRBV21-1 and TRBJ1-1. TRBV21-1 is noted as a pseudogene. This CDR3 has 16 amino acids.

V gene TRBV6-5 combines with J gene TRBJ2-1; D might be TRBD1 (5 bases). V lost 5 bases and J 4 bases, leaving 12 bases between the germline ends. Per the germline V gene, CDR1 is MNHEY and CDR2 is SVGAGI. The CDR3 is 14 amino acids. This CDR3 reads CASSPPRQYNEQFF. For the CDR3, the DNA is TGTGCCAGCAGTCCCCCGAGACAGTACAATGAGCAGTTCTTC.

The chain carries TRBV5-1 and TRBJ2-7; perhaps TRBD1 as D (5 bases). This CDR3 is 13 amino acids long. Germline-derived CDR1 and CDR2 are SGHRS and YFSETQ. V shed 5 bases and J shed 1 base, with 10 bases lying between them. CDR3 residues: CASRPTVSYEQYF. The CDR3, as DNA: TGCGCCAGCAGACCGACAGTTTCCTACGAGCAGTACTTC.

This rearrangement joins TRBV7-6 to TRBJ1-6; no reliable D call. Deletions cut 1 base from V and 1 base from J, with 5 bases between. CDR1 SGHVS and CDR2 FNYEAQ come from the germline V gene. This CDR3 is built from 15 residues. CDR3: CASSLGRSYNSPLHF. Written as DNA, the CDR3 is TGTGCCAGCAGCTTAGGTCGGTCCTATAATTCACCCCTCCACTTT.

This chain connects TRBV6-5 to TRBJ1-5; no reliable D call. CDR3 length: 13 residues. CDR1 is MNHEY and CDR2 is SVGAGI in the germline V gene. Trimming cost V 2 bases and J 4 bases, with 6 bases left between them. CDR3 bases: TGTGCCAGCAGTTACCAGAGAAATCAGCCCCAGCATTTT. It translates to CASSYQRNQPQHF.

CDR3 in DNA: TGTGCCAGCAGTAGATCGACATACGGGGGCAATTCACCCCTCCACTTT. Translated: CASSRSTYGGNSPLHF. The chain carries TRBV27 and TRBJ1-6; possibly TRBD1 for D (6 bases). Per the germline V gene, CDR1 is MNHEY and CDR2 is SMNVEV (reference sequence). Deletions cut 5 bases from V and 7 bases from J, with 18 bases between. This CDR3 is 16 amino acids long.

This clone came up a few times. The chain combines TRBV7-2 with TRBJ1-2; D is unclear. CDR1 is SGHTA, CDR2 FQGNSA, per germline. CDR3 length equals 15 residues. V was pared by 0 bases and J by 4 bases, with 12 bases between. CDR3 bases: TGTGCCAGCAGCTTAGCACAGCCTAGGATCTATGGCTACACCTTC. Translation gives CASSLAQPRIYGYTF.

CDR3 loop: CASSQEARSSNNSPLHF. The CDR3, as DNA: TGTGCCAGCAGCCAAGAAGCCAGGTCCTCTAATAATTCACCCCTCCACTTT. This chain joins TRBV14 and TRBJ1-6; D is ambiguous. The CDR3 sequence is 17 residues long. Deletions cut 0 bases from V and 5 bases from J, with 14 bases between. Germline CDR1 reads SGHDN; CDR2 reads FVKESK.

V is TRBV6-4 and J is TRBJ2-5; either TRBD1 or TRBD2 may supply D (6 bases each). This CDR3 is built from 14 residues. V lost 8 bases and J lost 0, with 13 bases in between. Looked up from germline, CDR1 is MRHNA and CDR2 is SNTAGT. CDR3 sequence: CASLTGGNQETQYF. CDR3 in DNA: TGTGCCAGCCTGACAGGCGGGAACCAAGAGACCCAGTACTTC.

The gene calls are TRBV11-2 and TRBJ2-3; D is unclear. V lost 2 bases and J lost 2, with 11 bases in between. The CDR3 contains 15 residues. Germline V gene sequence: CDR1 SGHAT, CDR2 FQNNGV. CDR3 nucleotide sequence: TGTGCCAGCAGCTTATTTGGTCCCACCACAGATACGCAGTATTTT. Encoded protein: CASSLFGPTTDTQYF.

The chain couples TRBV9 to TRBJ1-2, with 7 bases that match TRBD1. The CDR3 length is 15 residues. The trim removed 3 bases at V and 1 base at J, leaving 6 bases unmatched. Per germline, CDR1 SGDLS and CDR2 YYNGEE. The CDR3 DNA sequence: TGTGCCAGCAGCGCGGGACAGTCCCTTAACTATGGCTACACCTTC. Translation: CASSAGQSLNYGYTF. The complete variable domain, with remaining parts taken from reference TRBV9 and TRBJ1-2, reads DSGVTQTPKHLITATGQRVTLRCSPRSGDLSVYWYQQSLDQGLQFLIQYYNGEERAKGNILERFSAQQFPDLHSELNLSSLELGDSALYFCASSAGQSLNYGYTFGSGTRLTVV.

The chain uses TRBV7-2 and TRBJ2-5; either TRBD1 or TRBD2 may fit D (5 bases each). Trimming left V 5 bases short and J 9 bases short, with 22 bases between. The CDR3 is 15 residues long. Germline V CDR1 and CDR2: SGHTA, FQGNSA. This CDR3 is CASSLGTAKGRAQYF. DNA of the CDR3: TGTGCCAGCAGCCTCGGGACGGCCAAGGGAAGGGCCCAGTACTTC.

The rearrangement joins TRBV3-1 (or the pseudogene TRBV3-2) to TRBJ1-5; D perhaps matches TRBD1 (5 bases). This CDR3 has 17 amino acids. CDR1 LGHDT and CDR2 YNNKEL come from the germline V gene (reference sequence). Trimming removed 0 bases from V and 2 bases from J, with 14 bases in between. CDR3 sequence reads: CASSQEAGTWGNQPQHF. CDR3 bases: TGTGCCAGCAGCCAAGAGGCCGGGACCTGGGGCAATCAGCCCCAGCATTTT.

The V gene is TRBV6-5, the J gene TRBJ1-1; D remains unclear. V lost 6 bases to trimming and J lost 6 bases, with 14 bases between them. Germline CDR1 reads MNHEY; CDR2 reads SVGAGI. The CDR3 extends over 13 amino acids. CDR3 residues: CASSYGPLAEAFF. The CDR3 coding sequence is TGTGCCAGCAGCTACGGACCGTTGGCTGAAGCTTTCTTT.

The V and J genes are TRBV2 and TRBJ1-1; the D is unclear. The germline CDR1 and CDR2 sequences are SNHLY and FYNNEI. V was shortened by 4 bases and J by 0 bases, with 12 bases between the two germline ends. The CDR3 spans 15 residues. CDR3 in DNA: TGTGCCAGCAGTGCCGGACGGGCCATGAACACTGAAGCTTTCTTT. Translated: CASSAGRAMNTEAFF.

This chain links TRBV6-5 with TRBJ2-2, with a possible D match to TRBD1 (8 bases). The V end was cut by 6 bases, the J end by 7 bases, with 15 bases between. Germline V CDR1 and CDR2: MNHEY, SVGAGI. The CDR3 is 14 residues long. CDR3 in amino acids: CASRRQGRDGELFF. CDR3 nucleotide sequence: TGTGCCAGCAGGAGACAGGGGAGGGACGGGGAGCTGTTTTTT.

The rearrangement joins TRBV7-2 to TRBJ2-3; D tentatively reads TRBD1 or TRBD2 (6 bases each). Per the germline V gene, CDR1 is SGHTA and CDR2 is FQGNSA. Trimming cost V 4 bases and J 6 bases, with 23 bases left between them. The CDR3 covers 17 residues. The CDR3 sequence: CASSSYLHRDGGDTQYF. CDR3 bases: TGTGCCAGCAGCTCCTACCTACACAGGGATGGAGGGGATACGCAGTATTTT.

This clone was found once. The V and J genes are TRBV7-9 and TRBJ1-6; D uncertain. CDR1 is SEHNR, CDR2 FQNEAQ, per germline (reference sequence). V was cut by 2 bases and J by 14 bases, with 19 bases left in between. The CDR3 extends over 15 amino acids. The CDR3 reads CASSLSGRASSALHF. CDR3 coding DNA: TGTGCCAGCAGCTTATCGGGTCGGGCCTCTTCTGCCCTCCACTTT.

V and J are TRBV4-1 and TRBJ2-3; tentative D call: TRBD2 (6 bases). The V gene's germline CDR1 is MGHRA and CDR2 YSYEKL. V lost 5 bases to trimming and J lost 1 base, with 13 bases between them. The CDR3 runs to 15 residues. CDR3 amino acids: CASSERGAGTDTQYF. The CDR3 DNA is TGCGCCAGCAGCGAGCGCGGGGCGGGCACAGATACGCAGTATTTT.

The genes are TRBV7-9 and TRBJ2-7; TRBD1 agrees at 8 bases. The CDR3 has 14 amino acids. Germline loops: CDR1 SEHNR, CDR2 FQNEAQ (reference sequence). J lost 3 bases, V lost 1 base, and 2 bases had no gene match. CDR3 DNA sequence: TGTGCCAGCAGCTTAGGGACAGGGTACTACGAGCAGTACTTC. Its protein is CASSLGTGYYEQYF.

The sample holds one count of this clone. J is TRBJ1-2 and V is TRBV12-3 or TRBV12-4; D is unclear. Trimming took off 9 bases at V and 5 bases at J, with 13 bases between the two ends. The CDR3 contains 12 residues. Here the CDR3 DNA reads TGTGCCAGATCCTCCGGCCGATATGGCTACACCTTC. Protein sequence: CARSSGRYGYTF.

The chain is built from TRBV9 and TRBJ2-1, with TRBD2 identical over 14 bases. This CDR3 spans 18 amino acids. With 0 bases clipped from V and 5 bases from J, the junction kept 7 bases outside the gene matches. From germline, CDR1 is SGDLS and CDR2 YYNGEE. The CDR3 is CASSVGGLAGVRDNEQFF. CDR3 nucleotides: TGTGCCAGCAGCGTAGGGGGACTAGCGGGAGTTAGGGACAATGAGCAGTTCTTC.

The CDR3 nucleotides read TGTGCCAGCAAGGGGGGAGGGCGTCAAGAGACCCAGTACTTC. As protein: CASKGGGRQETQYF. V and J are TRBV6-6 and TRBJ2-5, with D possibly TRBD2 on 7 matching bases. Germline CDR1 is MNHNY and CDR2 is SVGAGI (reference sequence). V lost 7 bases, J lost 2 bases, and 14 bases lay in between. This CDR3 has 14 residues.

The chain recombines TRBV6-5 with TRBJ1-3; D not certain. V lost 6 bases to trimming and J lost 0 bases, with 12 bases between them. The V gene's germline CDR1 is MNHEY and CDR2 SVGAGI. The CDR3 runs to 15 residues. In nucleotides, the CDR3 is TGTGCCAGCAGGGTTCCGGGGTTCTCTGGAAACACCATATATTTT. Translated: CASRVPGFSGNTIYF.

V usage is TRBV10-3 and J usage is TRBJ1-3, with D possibly matching TRBD1 (6 bases). Trimming removed 11 bases at V and 0 bases at J, with 23 bases between. CDR1 is ENHRY and CDR2 is SYGVKD in the germline V gene. The CDR3 extends over 17 amino acids. The CDR3 is CASKGRGDKYSGNTIYF. The CDR3 DNA reads as TGTGCCTCCAAGGGCCGAGGGGACAAATACTCTGGAAACACCATATATTTT.

A remark on this clone: This CDR3 is also generated by other DNA sequences in the sample. This CDR3 reads CASSYSNQPQHF. The CDR3 nucleotides read TGTGCCAGCAGTTATAGCAATCAGCCCCAGCATTTT. This chain uses TRBV7-9 with TRBJ1-5; no firm D call. The CDR3 is 12 residues long. Trimming took 6 bases from V and 0 from J, leaving 3 bases between them. Germline CDR1 SEHNR, CDR2 FQNEAQ (reference sequence).

The chain links TRBV11-2 to TRBJ2-7; 10 bases map to TRBD2. Germline-derived CDR1 and CDR2 are SGHAT and FQNNGV. The CDR3 runs 14 residues. Losses at the gene ends were 3 bases for V and 3 bases for J; bases not matched to a gene: 2. The DNA of the CDR3 is TGTGCCAGCAGCTTTGGGACTAGCGTCTACGAGCAGTACTTC. It specifies CASSFGTSVYEQYF. Drawing the rest from reference TRBV11-2 and TRBJ2-7, the complete variable domain is EAGVAQSPRYKIIEKRQSVAFWCNPISGHATLYWYQQILGQGPKLLIQFQNNGVVDDSQLPKDRFSAERLKGVDSTLKIQPAKLEDSAVYLCASSFGTSVYEQYFGPGTRLTVT.

The chain recombines TRBV5-8 with TRBJ1-2, with D possibly being TRBD1 (5 bases). With 4 bases removed from V and 2 bases from J, the gap between germline ends came to 9 bases. CDR3 length equals 13 residues. Germline CDR1 reads SGHTS; CDR2 reads YDEGEE. The chain's CDR3 is CASSRGRNYGYTF. CDR3 sequence (DNA): TGTGCCAGCAGCAGGGGACGAAACTATGGCTACACCTTC.

This sequence joins TRBV6-2 or TRBV6-3 and TRBJ1-2; D remains ambiguous. Germline CDR1 is MNHEY and CDR2 is SVGEGT. The CDR3 spans 11 residues. V was pared by 5 bases and J by 10 bases, with 11 bases between. CDR3 sequence: CASSHGPIYTF. The CDR3 region has the DNA TGTGCCAGCAGTCACGGACCCATCTACACCTTC.